Below, 21 T cell receptor beta chains from the same sample are listed, as sequenced in a study of cytomegalovirus exposure and HLA in healthy donors. The PCR ran on 60 Vbeta and 13 Jbeta primers. The assay was immunoSEQ multiplex PCR, and TCRdb's table has in-frame clones only and misses some. The sample carries 95,000 to 150,000 clones, less than 85% recorded once. Input material: PBMCs. Receptors were obtained from a woman between 40 and 50 years old in good health and CMV-seronegative.

As to this clone: The same CDR3 can be traced to other DNA sequences in this sample. The chain has TRBV9 and TRBJ1-1; D gene uncertain. CDR1 is SGDLS, CDR2 YYNGEE, per germline. CDR3 size: 13 residues. The V and J ends lost 2 bases and 2 bases respectively, with 7 bases between them. This chain's CDR3 is CASSVTGNTEAFF. Here the CDR3 DNA reads TGTGCCAGCAGCGTCACGGGTAACACTGAAGCTTTCTTT.

The chain is built from TRBV5-1 and TRBJ1-4; TRBD1 matches at 9 bases. Germline V gene sequence: CDR1 SGHRS, CDR2 YFSETQ. The CDR3 extends over 15 amino acids. Germline trimming cut 3 bases from V and 7 bases from J; bases unmatched to any gene: 7. The CDR3 bases are TGCGCCAGCAGCTCAACAGGGGGCTCTTTTGAAAAACTGTTTTTT. This encodes CASSSTGGSFEKLFF.

This chain joins TRBV5-1 and TRBJ2-5; 11 bases line up with TRBD1. V shed 4 bases and J 4 bases; nucleotides not matched to a gene: 6. Per the germline V gene, CDR1 is SGHRS and CDR2 is YFSETQ. CDR3 length: 15 residues. The CDR3 coding sequence is TGCGCCAGCAGCCCTCGGGACAGGGGGAGAGAGACCCAGTACTTC. This gives the protein CASSPRDRGRETQYF. Based on the CDR3 plus reference TRBV5-1 and TRBJ2-5, the full variable domain is KAGVTQTPRYLIKTRGQQVTLSCSPISGHRSVSWYQQTPGQGLQFLFEYFSETQRNKGNFPGRFSGRQFSNSRSEMNVSTLELGDSALYLCASSPRDRGRETQYFGPGTRLLVL.

The rearrangement uses TRBV2 and TRBJ2-5; TRBD2 matches 7 bases. With 2 bases clipped from V and 2 bases from J, the junction kept 5 bases outside the gene matches. The CDR3 runs 15 residues. Germline assignment: CDR1 SNHLY and CDR2 FYNNEI. The CDR3 DNA follows: TGTGCCAGCAGTGAATACGGGCGGGAGCAAGAGACCCAGTACTTC. It specifies CASSEYGREQETQYF.

V usage is TRBV5-5 and J usage is TRBJ1-5; D remains ambiguous. V shed 2 bases and J shed 0 bases, with 9 bases lying between them. From germline, CDR1 is SGHKS and CDR2 YYEKEE (reference sequence). CDR3 length: 15 amino acids. Written as DNA, the CDR3 is TGTGCCAGCAGCTTTATAGGAGATAGCAATCAGCCCCAGCATTTT. It codes for CASSFIGDSNQPQHF.

The table lists this clone with many counts. The rearrangement joins TRBV6-5 to TRBJ1-2; 7 nucleotides align to TRBD1. CDR1 is MNHEY and CDR2 is SVGAGI in the germline V gene. The CDR3 extends over 15 amino acids. J was trimmed by 0 bases and V by 5 bases; bases with no gene match: 6. The CDR3: CASSLTGTANYGYTF. CDR3 DNA sequence: TGTGCCAGCAGTCTCACCGGGACAGCTAACTATGGCTACACCTTC.

The rearrangement uses TRBV13 and TRBJ1-4, with TRBD1 as a possible D gene (6 bases). This CDR3 has 16 amino acids. Trimming stripped 2 bases from V and 8 bases from J, with 18 bases between. The V gene's germline CDR1 is PRHDT and CDR2 FYEKMQ (reference sequence). The CDR3 DNA follows: TGTGCCAGCAGCTTAATGGTCGGGACACTTCCCGAAAAACTGTTTTTT. This codes for CASSLMVGTLPEKLFF.

The J gene is TRBJ2-1, the V gene TRBV4-2; 14 nucleotides agree with TRBD2. With 5 bases clipped from V and 6 bases from J, the junction kept 3 bases outside the gene matches. The CDR3 consists of 15 residues. CDR1 and CDR2 from the germline V gene are LGHNA and YNFKEQ. CDR3 bases: TGTGCCAGCAGCGGGGGACTAGCGGGAGTCAATGAGCAGTTCTTC. Protein sequence: CASSGGLAGVNEQFF.

The V and J genes are TRBV9 and TRBJ1-1; no firm D call. The V gene lost 4 bases and the J gene lost 1 base, with 14 bases spanning the gap. From germline, CDR1 is SGDLS and CDR2 YYNGEE. The CDR3 runs to 15 residues. Written as DNA, the CDR3 is TGTGCCAGCAGCCAAGGATCCACGGGGAACACTGAAGCTTTCTTT. Protein sequence: CASSQGSTGNTEAFF.

V and J are TRBV5-1 and TRBJ2-3, with 9 bases that match TRBD1. The J segment lost 6 bases and the V segment lost 4 bases, leaving 9 bases of the junction unmatched. CDR1 and CDR2 from the germline V gene are SGHRS and YFSETQ. This CDR3 has 15 amino acids. The CDR3: CASSRTGTGTDTQYF. In DNA, the CDR3 is TGCGCCAGCAGCCGGACCGGGACAGGGACGGATACGCAGTATTTT.

This clone has a single count. The chain's CDR3 is CASSSERWGSPLHF. CDR3 nucleotide sequence: TGTGCCAGTAGTTCGGAGCGGTGGGGTTCACCCCTCCACTTT. The gene calls are TRBV19 and TRBJ1-6, with no clear D. With 5 bases removed from V and 9 bases from J, the gap between germline ends came to 14 bases. Germline CDR1 and CDR2: LNHDA and SQIVND (reference sequence). The CDR3 runs to 14 residues.

The chain employs TRBV4-1 and TRBJ2-1, with TRBD2 identical over 8 bases. This CDR3 spans 17 amino acids. V shed 0 bases, J shed 0 bases, and the junction held 4 bases outside the gene matches. Per germline, CDR1 MGHRA and CDR2 YSYEKL. The CDR3 DNA sequence: TGCGCCAGCAGCCAAGATACTAGCGGACGCTCCTACAATGAGCAGTTCTTC. Translated, it gives CASSQDTSGRSYNEQFF.

The chain is built from TRBV5-4 and TRBJ2-7; 8 positions agree with TRBD2. The germline CDR1 and CDR2 sequences are SGHNT and YYREEE (reference sequence). V lost 4 bases to trimming and J lost 2 bases; unmatched junction nucleotides: 5. There are 14 residues in the CDR3. CDR3 region: CASSIGLAPYEQYF. In DNA, the CDR3 is TGTGCCAGCAGCATAGGACTAGCCCCCTACGAGCAGTACTTC. The entire variable domain, with the rest obtained from reference TRBV5-4 and TRBJ2-7, is as follows: ETGVTQSPTHLIKTRGQQVTLRCSSQSGHNTVSWYQQALGQGPQFIFQYYREEENGRGNFPPRFSGLQFPNYSSELNVNALELDDSALYLCASSIGLAPYEQYFGPGTRLTVT.

This chain links TRBV19 with TRBJ2-1, with TRBD1 identical over 7 bases. Germline V gives CDR1 LNHDA, CDR2 SQIVND (reference sequence). J gave up 14 bases and V 5 bases, and 12 bases lay outside the gene matches. The CDR3 is 13 amino acids. CDR3 sequence reads: CASSGTGTASKFF. For the CDR3, the DNA is TGTGCCAGTAGTGGGACGGGGACAGCCAGCAAGTTCTTC.

This clone occurred once. The rearrangement uses TRBV19 and TRBJ2-2; no reliable D call. Looked up from germline, CDR1 is LNHDA and CDR2 is SQIVND (reference sequence). V was pared by 3 bases and J by 2 bases, with 7 bases between. This CDR3 is built from 14 residues. The CDR3 DNA sequence: TGTGCCAGTAGTATCGGTCAAAACACCGGGGAGCTGTTTTTT. Protein sequence: CASSIGQNTGELFF.

Details on this clone: A read error may produce the germline difference seen at one junction end. J is TRBJ1-2 and V is TRBV7-9, with no clear D. The length of the CDR3 is 14 residues. Germline lookup yields CDR1 SEHNR and CDR2 FQNEAQ (reference sequence). The CDR3 DNA follows: TGTGCCAGCAGCTTAGCAATGGCAGGCTATGGCCACACCTTC. Translating it yields CASSLAMAGYGHTF.

The J gene is TRBJ2-3, the V gene TRBV5-1; maybe TRBD1 (5 bases). V shed 6 bases and J shed 4 bases, with 9 bases lying between them. CDR1 and CDR2 from the germline V gene are SGHRS and YFSETQ. The CDR3 runs 12 residues. This CDR3 is CASTQGSDTQYF. DNA of the CDR3: TGCGCCAGCACCCAGGGTTCAGATACGCAGTATTTT.

The chain joins TRBV4-1 to TRBJ2-1, with D perhaps TRBD2 (6 bases). The V gene's germline CDR1 is MGHRA and CDR2 YSYEKL. The ends were cut back, 0 bases at V and 6 bases at J, with 27 bases in the middle. This CDR3 is 20 amino acids long. The CDR3 bases are TGCGCCAGCAGCCAAGATCCCTTAGCGGCACCCTCCCTTTTGTTCAATGAGCAGTTCTTC. Its protein product is CASSQDPLAAPSLLFNEQFF.

The chain links TRBV5-6 to TRBJ2-7; D perhaps matches TRBD2 (6 bases). The CDR3 covers 16 residues. V was shortened by 4 bases and J by 3 bases, with 20 bases between the two germline ends. CDR1 SGHDT and CDR2 YYEEEE come from the germline V gene. The DNA of the CDR3 is TGTGCCAGCAGCGGGGGAGGCCCAGCCGGAAACTACGAGCAGTACTTC. It encodes CASSGGGPAGNYEQYF.

The genes are TRBV5-1 and TRBJ1-5; a weak D match, TRBD1 (6 bases). The V end was cut by 0 bases, the J end by 4 bases, with 11 bases between. The CDR3 length is 15 residues. Per the germline V gene, CDR1 is SGHRS and CDR2 is YFSETQ. The CDR3 region is CASSLEGHRNQPQHF. The CDR3, as DNA: TGCGCCAGCAGCTTGGAGGGACATCGTAATCAGCCCCAGCATTTT.

The DNA for the CDR3 is TGTGCCAGCAGTGAATCGGGGGGGGCAAACGAGCAGTACTTC. The encoded protein is CASSESGGANEQYF. This chain links TRBV6-1 with TRBJ2-7, with TRBD2 matching 8 bases. J lost 5 bases, V lost 2 bases, and 5 bases had no gene match. The germline V gene encodes CDR1 MNHNS and CDR2 SASEGT. The length of the CDR3 is 14 residues.